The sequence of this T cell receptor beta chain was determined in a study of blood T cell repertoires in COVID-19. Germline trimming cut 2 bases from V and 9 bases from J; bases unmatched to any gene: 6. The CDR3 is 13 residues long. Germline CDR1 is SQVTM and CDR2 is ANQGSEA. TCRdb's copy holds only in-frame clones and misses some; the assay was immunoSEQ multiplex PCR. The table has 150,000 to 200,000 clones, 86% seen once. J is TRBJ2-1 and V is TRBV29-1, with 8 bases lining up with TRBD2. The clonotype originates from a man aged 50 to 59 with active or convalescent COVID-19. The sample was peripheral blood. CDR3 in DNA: TGCAGCGTTGAAAAGGGACTAGAGCTTGAGCAGTTCTTC. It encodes CSVEKGLELEQFF.